The sequence of this TCR beta chain was determined in a study of cytomegalovirus exposure and HLA in healthy donors. Primers: 60 Vbeta forward and 13 Jbeta reverse. Sequencing was performed with immunoSEQ multiplex PCR; in TCRdb, only in-frame clones are kept and a portion is missing. The table shows about 180,000 clones, with around 78% occurring only once. The TCR sequence derives from a man aged 18 to 29 in good health and CMV-seronegative. The sample taken for sequencing was PBMCs.

CDR3 amino acids: CASSSIGSVGEQFF. The DNA for the CDR3 is TGTGCCAGCAGCTCCATCGGGAGCGTAGGGGAGCAGTTCTTC. The gene calls are TRBV9 and TRBJ2-1, with a weak D call TRBD2 (6 bases). This CDR3 is built from 14 residues. Germline V gives CDR1 SGDLS, CDR2 YYNGEE. V shed 4 bases and J shed 10 bases, with 18 bases lying between them.